These 20 T cell receptor beta chains share one sample of origin, sequenced in a study. From the 5' RACE reads, TCRdb called clonotypes with MiXCR, one entry per CDR3 protein. The top ten hold under 2.5% of the sample, which has more than 55,000 distinct CDR3 sequences, about 25% seen once. The sorted Tregs were CD4+CD25+CD127-/low cells. The sample taken for sequencing was tumor-infiltrating Tregs sorted from the breast tumor. Receptor source: a female donor with breast cancer.

This clonotype came up many times. The chain employs TRBV5-1 and TRBJ2-7, with 12 bases identical to TRBD1. The trim removed 4 bases at V and 5 bases at J, leaving 7 bases unmatched. CDR1 and CDR2 (germline): SGHRS, YFSETQ. This CDR3 region has 15 residues. The CDR3 region has the DNA TGCGCCAGCAGCGGTTCGGGACAGGGGGCCAACGAGCAGTACTTC. Translated: CASSGSGQGANEQYF.

For this clonotype: A read error may explain this, as a much larger clone is one base away. The rearrangement joins TRBV6-5 to TRBJ1-6; TRBD1 might be the D (5 bases). Germline V gives CDR1 MNHEY, CDR2 SVGAGI. This CDR3 comprises 16 residues. The V end lost 8 bases, the J end lost 6 bases, and 20 bases lay between the germline ends. In nucleotides, the CDR3 is TGTGCCAGCGGGGACCTCGGAGGAGGACGTAATTCACCCCTCCACTTT. Translation: CASGDLGGGRNSPLHF.

V gene TRBV6-1 combines with J gene TRBJ2-1, with 10 bases lining up with TRBD1. Germline V CDR1 and CDR2: MNHNS, SASEGT. The junction had 4 bases not matched to a gene; V was cut back by 3 bases and J by 14 bases. This CDR3 comprises 12 residues. The CDR3 loop is CASSDQTGGKFF. The CDR3 DNA sequence: TGTGCCAGCAGTGACCAGACAGGGGGCAAGTTCTTC.

The chain joins TRBV20-1 to TRBJ1-5, with a possible D match to TRBD1 (6 bases). The CDR3 contains 14 residues. Trimming took off 7 bases at V and 8 bases at J, with 21 bases between the two ends. Germline CDR1 and CDR2: DFQATT and SNEGSKA (reference sequence). The chain's CDR3 is CSVLSRDNYEPQHF. The DNA of the CDR3 is TGCAGTGTCCTATCCCGGGACAATTATGAGCCCCAGCATTTT.

The rearrangement links TRBV20-1 to TRBJ1-2, with D possibly matching TRBD1 (6 bases). The CDR3 runs to 13 residues. Germline values: CDR1 DFQATT, CDR2 SNEGSKA (reference sequence). Trimming removed 1 base at V and 4 bases at J, with 10 bases between. The DNA for the CDR3 is TGCAGTGCTAGAGGGGGGACACTCTATGGCTACACCTTC. Translated: CSARGGTLYGYTF.

This chain links TRBV12-3 or TRBV12-4 with TRBJ2-5, with D unresolved. V was cut by 2 bases and J by 7 bases, with 8 bases left in between. CDR3 size: 12 residues. CDR3 bases: TGTGCCAGCAGTTTACAGGAGACGACCCAGTACTTC. It translates to CASSLQETTQYF.

This chain connects TRBV29-1 to TRBJ1-2, with TRBD1 matching 11 bases. The CDR3 runs 15 residues. The V and J ends lost 3 bases and 4 bases, in that order; junction bases with no gene match: 7. Germline CDR1 SQVTM, CDR2 ANQGSEA. This CDR3 reads CSVETTGTGGYGYTF. DNA for the CDR3: TGCAGCGTTGAGACGACCGGGACAGGGGGCTATGGCTACACCTTC.

V gene TRBV5-1 combines with J gene TRBJ2-7; 7 positions match TRBD2. Trimming took 0 bases from V and 0 from J; bases not matched to a gene: 6. The germline V gene encodes CDR1 SGHRS and CDR2 YFSETQ. CDR3 size: 16 residues. The CDR3 here is CASSLVGLGDSYEQYF. The CDR3 nucleotides read TGCGCCAGCAGCTTGGTAGGACTAGGGGACTCCTACGAGCAGTACTTC.

This clonotype was detected only a few times. V usage is TRBV29-1 and J usage is TRBJ2-5; 8 nucleotides line up with TRBD1. This CDR3 has 16 residues. The V segment lost 1 base and the J segment 3 bases; nucleotides outside the gene matches: 10. Germline V lookup: CDR1 SQVTM, CDR2 ANQGSEA. The CDR3 DNA follows: TGCAGCGTTGAAGCTCTCCAGGGGGCTCTGAAAGAGACCCAGTACTTC. Residues: CSVEALQGALKETQYF.

The chain couples TRBV7-9 to TRBJ2-7; unclear D gene. This CDR3 has 16 residues. Between the trimmed V and J ends, which lost 5 bases and 3 bases, there was a span of 20 bases. Germline V gene sequence: CDR1 SEHNR, CDR2 FQNEAQ (reference sequence). CDR3 nucleotides: TGTGCCAGCAGCCCCCTCGGATCCAAGGGCCTCTACGAGCAGTACTTC. Protein sequence: CASSPLGSKGLYEQYF.

This clonotype was counted between two and nine times. The genes are TRBV4-1 and TRBJ2-3; D not certain. Germline CDR1 reads MGHRA; CDR2 reads YSYEKL. The ends were cut back, 2 bases at V and 0 bases at J, with 6 bases in the middle. This CDR3 is built from 14 residues. The CDR3 protein is CASSQSRSTDTQYF. DNA of the CDR3: TGCGCCAGCAGCCAATCTAGGAGCACAGATACGCAGTATTTT.

The chain has TRBV29-1 and TRBJ2-2, with D tentatively TRBD2 (7 bases). V dropped 7 bases and J dropped 6 bases, with 15 bases sitting between them. The CDR3 extends over 13 amino acids. Germline-derived CDR1 and CDR2 are SQVTM and ANQGSEA. This CDR3 is CSANTGGPGELFF. The CDR3 coding sequence is TGCAGCGCAAACACCGGGGGGCCCGGGGAGCTGTTTTTT.

V and J are TRBV7-6 and TRBJ2-3; 13 nucleotides agree with TRBD2. V shed 4 bases, J shed 6 bases, and the junction held 16 bases outside the gene matches. The CDR3 is made up of 19 amino acids. Germline CDR1 and CDR2: SGHVS and FNYEAQ. CDR3 loop: CASSSDPKTSGRTSDTQYF. CDR3 sequence (DNA): TGTGCCAGCAGCTCGGATCCTAAGACTAGCGGGAGGACTTCCGATACGCAGTATTTT.

To note about this clonotype: This may be a read error: a much more frequent sequence differs by one nucleotide. V and J are TRBV6-2 or TRBV6-3 and TRBJ2-7; D may be TRBD2 (5 bases). Germline V lookup: CDR1 MNHEY, CDR2 SVGEGT. This CDR3 contains 12 residues. This CDR3 reads CAGSYSEWEQYF. As DNA, the CDR3 is TGTGCCGGCAGTTATAGCGAATGGGAGCAGTACTTC.

The chain is built from TRBV7-2 and TRBJ2-3; 7 bases fit TRBD1. The CDR3 spans 17 residues. After removal of 4 bases from V and 2 bases from J, the junction contained 12 bases not matched to a gene. Germline assignment: CDR1 SGHTA and CDR2 FQGNSA. The CDR3 sequence: CASSSVQGFGDTDTQYF. CDR3 in DNA: TGTGCCAGCAGCTCAGTACAGGGGTTTGGGGACACAGATACGCAGTATTTT.

There are a few counts of this clonotype. This chain joins TRBV4-1 and TRBJ2-7, with a possible D match to TRBD2 (5 bases). Germline-derived CDR1 and CDR2 are MGHRA and YSYEKL. The CDR3 is made up of 15 amino acids. The V end lost 1 base, the J end lost 2 bases, and 12 bases lay between the germline ends. CDR3 coding DNA: TGCGCCAGCAGCCAAGTTTCGACTAACCCCTACGAGCAGTACTTC. This codes for CASSQVSTNPYEQYF.

For this clonotype: Given the absence of the conserved phenylalanine or tryptophan at the CDR3 end, a read error is likely. The chain couples TRBV3-1 to TRBJ1-2, with D uncertain. V was shortened by 3 bases and J by 6 bases, with 11 bases between the two germline ends. Germline-derived CDR1 and CDR2 are LGHDT and YNNKEL (reference sequence). This CDR3 region has 13 residues. CDR3 sequence reads: CASSHPPGNGYTV. CDR3 DNA sequence: TGTGCCAGCAGCCATCCGCCGGGAAATGGCTACACCGTC.

A remark on this clonotype: The CDR3 carries no conserved terminal phenylalanine or tryptophan, so it likely arises from a read error. V is TRBV29-1 and J is TRBJ1-1; D remains unclear. This CDR3 spans 13 amino acids. The germline gives CDR1 SQVTM, CDR2 ANQGSEA. V gave up 2 bases and J gave up 1 base, with 8 bases separating them. CDR3 sequence reads: CSVELGTNTEAFL. The DNA for the CDR3 is TGCAGCGTTGAACTGGGAACGAACACTGAAGCTTTCCTT.

The CDR3 is CSATHRPLGYEQFF. The DNA of the CDR3 is TGCAGTGCTACCCACCGCCCCCTAGGGTATGAGCAGTTCTTC. The V and J genes are TRBV20-1 and TRBJ2-1; the D is unclear. With 4 bases removed from V and 8 bases from J, the gap between germline ends came to 18 bases. Germline V gives CDR1 DFQATT, CDR2 SNEGSKA (reference sequence). The CDR3 spans 14 residues.

This clonotype was seen only a few times. The chain has TRBV20-1 and TRBJ1-5; a weak D match, TRBD1 (5 bases). There are 15 residues in the CDR3. The V end lost 5 bases, the J end lost 5 bases, and 19 bases lay between the germline ends. CDR1 is DFQATT, CDR2 SNEGSKA, per germline (reference sequence). CDR3 nucleotide sequence: TGCAGTGCTTCTCCCTTGGGAGGGGCAGATCAGCCCCAGCATTTT. This encodes CSASPLGGADQPQHF.